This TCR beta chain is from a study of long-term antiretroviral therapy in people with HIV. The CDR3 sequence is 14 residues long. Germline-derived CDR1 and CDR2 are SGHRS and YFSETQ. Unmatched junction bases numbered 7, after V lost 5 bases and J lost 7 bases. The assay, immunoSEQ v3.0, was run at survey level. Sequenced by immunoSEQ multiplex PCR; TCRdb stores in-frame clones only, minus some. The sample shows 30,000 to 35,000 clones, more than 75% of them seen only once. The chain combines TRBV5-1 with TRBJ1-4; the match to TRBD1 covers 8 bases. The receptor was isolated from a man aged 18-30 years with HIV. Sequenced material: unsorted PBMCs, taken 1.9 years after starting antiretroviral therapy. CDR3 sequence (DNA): TGCGCCAGCAGAACCGGGACAGGCGGTGAAAAACTGTTTTTT. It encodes CASRTGTGGEKLFF.